These 16 T cell receptor beta chains were all obtained from the same sample, sequenced in a study of vaccination effects on CD4 cells after COVID-19. Viral peptide pool expansion of antigen-specific CD4+ T cells preceded sequencing in the ViraFEST assay. Around day 10 of culture, CD4+ T cells were separated out. The method was immunoSEQ multiplex PCR; TCRdb's version includes in-frame clones alone and lacks a portion of them. The sample includes around 79,000 clones, 60% to 80% of them seen just once. These receptors' targets are unknown. The material sequenced was CD4+ T cells from PBMCs cultured with HCoV-229E spike peptides, taken before COVID-19 vaccination. The source is a human donor who received a COVID-19 vaccine.

V gene TRBV2 combines with J gene TRBJ2-3, with 12 bases fitting TRBD1. The CDR3 loop spans 16 amino acids. Germline-derived CDR1 and CDR2 are SNHLY and FYNNEI. Losses at the gene ends were 5 bases for V and 4 bases for J; bases not matched to a gene: 7. In nucleotides, the CDR3 is TGTGCCAGCAGTCAAACTGGGACAGGGGGCCCAGATACGCAGTATTTT. It translates to CASSQTGTGGPDTQYF.

This chain links TRBV29-1 with TRBJ1-3; a possible D gene is TRBD1 (6 bases). CDR3 length: 14 residues. Germline CDR1 and CDR2: SQVTM and ANQGSEA. The V and J ends lost 3 bases and 0 bases respectively, with 9 bases between them. The CDR3: CSVDQGSSGNTIYF. As DNA, the CDR3 is TGCAGCGTTGATCAGGGGAGCTCTGGAAACACCATATATTTT.

The V call is TRBV6-5, the J call TRBJ1-1; D unresolved. Germline-derived CDR1 and CDR2 are MNHEY and SVGAGI. The ends were cut back, 6 bases at V and 6 bases at J, with 14 bases in the middle. The CDR3 has 13 amino acids. The CDR3 sequence: CASSRKPGAEAFF. DNA for the CDR3: TGTGCCAGCAGCCGAAAGCCGGGCGCTGAAGCTTTCTTT.

The chain links TRBV19 to TRBJ1-2; 9 bases are a match to TRBD1. The ends lost 4 bases at V and 8 bases at J; junction bases unmatched: 11. Germline-derived CDR1 and CDR2 are LNHDA and SQIVND (reference sequence). The CDR3 totals 15 residues. In nucleotides, the CDR3 is TGTGCCAGTAGTAGCCCCGAAACAGGGGGCGGCGGCTACACCTTC. Translating it yields CASSSPETGGGGYTF.

J is TRBJ2-7 and V is TRBV6-1; D is uncertain. The CDR3 runs 13 residues. The V gene lost 0 bases and the J gene lost 4 bases, with 7 bases spanning the gap. The germline CDR1 and CDR2 sequences are MNHNS and SASEGT. CDR3 sequence reads: CASSEALNYEQYV. For the CDR3, the DNA is TGTGCCAGCAGTGAAGCGTTGAATTACGAGCAGTACGTC.

This clone came up a few times. This sequence joins TRBV11-2 and TRBJ1-6, with D possibly being TRBD1 (5 bases). This CDR3 comprises 15 residues. The germline CDR1 and CDR2 sequences are SGHAT and FQNNGV. V was trimmed by 0 bases and J by 9 bases, leaving 12 bases between them. The CDR3 bases are TGTGCCAGCAGCTTAGAAGGGGCGAGAGGTTCACCCCTCCACTTT. Protein product: CASSLEGARGSPLHF.

The sample holds a few counts of this clone. The V gene is TRBV2, the J gene TRBJ1-2; D not certain. The CDR3 has 13 amino acids. V was trimmed by 6 bases and J by 6 bases, leaving 14 bases between them. The germline gives CDR1 SNHLY, CDR2 FYNNEI. CDR3 sequence reads: CASRDNRDHGYTF. CDR3 nucleotide sequence: TGTGCCAGCAGAGATAACCGGGATCATGGCTACACCTTC.

This clone has more than one count but fewer than ten. The chain is built from TRBV19 and TRBJ1-1; D not resolved. The germline V gene has CDR1 LNHDA and CDR2 SQIVND (reference sequence). Trimming shortened V by 1 base and J by 1 base, and 13 bases separated the two germline ends. The CDR3 is 16 amino acids. The CDR3 DNA follows: TGTGCCAGTAGTATAGGAAGTAGCAGATCGAACACTGAAGCTTTCTTT. Amino acids: CASSIGSSRSNTEAFF.

This sequence joins TRBV24-1 and TRBJ2-2, with TRBD2 as a possible D gene (6 bases). The CDR3 sequence is 16 residues long. Trimming shortened V by 6 bases and J by 3 bases, and 16 bases separated the two germline ends. In germline, CDR1 is KGHDR, CDR2 SFDVKD. The CDR3 DNA is TGTGCCACCAGTAACCGGGACTTGACACACACCGGGGAGCTGTTTTTT. This encodes CATSNRDLTHTGELFF.

The chain is built from TRBV11-1 and TRBJ1-1; D call uncertain. The CDR3 has 12 amino acids. The germline gives CDR1 SGHAT, CDR2 FQDESV (reference sequence). Trimming cost V 3 bases and J 9 bases, with 11 bases left between them. The CDR3 region is CASSFYSLKAFF. The CDR3 region has the DNA TGTGCCAGCAGCTTCTATTCCTTGAAAGCTTTCTTT.

This rearrangement joins TRBV10-3 to TRBJ2-1; D gene ambiguous. The germline gives CDR1 ENHRY, CDR2 SYGVKD. CDR3 size: 13 residues. V lost 3 bases, J lost 5 bases, and 8 bases lay in between. This chain's CDR3 is CAISESSDNEQFF. For the CDR3, the DNA is TGTGCCATCAGTGAATCATCAGACAATGAGCAGTTCTTC.

This sequence joins TRBV18 and TRBJ2-2; maybe TRBD1 (5 bases). The germline V gene has CDR1 KGHSH and CDR2 LQKENI. This CDR3 is built from 15 residues. Trimming removed 3 bases at V and 2 bases at J, with 10 bases between. The CDR3 loop reads CASSPQGSNTGELFF. The CDR3 DNA follows: TGTGCCAGCTCACCTCAGGGTAGCAACACCGGGGAGCTGTTTTTT.

This clone was seen only a few times. The chain combines TRBV30 with TRBJ2-2, with 8 bases lining up with TRBD1. This CDR3 region has 14 residues. Germline V gives CDR1 GTSNPN, CDR2 SVGIG (reference sequence). V shed 3 bases and J 7 bases; nucleotides not matched to a gene: 7. The CDR3 coding sequence is TGTGCCTGGAGAACTGACAGGGGAATCGGGGAGCTGTTTTTT. It translates to CAWRTDRGIGELFF.

V and J are TRBV12-3 or TRBV12-4 and TRBJ1-5; D is unresolved. V lost 6 bases and J lost 3, with 6 bases in between. The CDR3 has 12 amino acids. CDR3 sequence: CASRYANQPQHF. CDR3 nucleotides: TGTGCCAGCAGGTACGCCAATCAGCCCCAGCATTTT.

The V gene is TRBV2, the J gene TRBJ2-3; 10 bases are a match to TRBD2. Germline-derived CDR1 and CDR2 are SNHLY and FYNNEI. The CDR3 extends over 15 amino acids. V lost 6 bases and J lost 2; bases outside the gene matches: 5. CDR3 in amino acids: CASRLLAGLTDTQYF. The CDR3 nucleotides are TGTGCCAGCAGGCTACTAGCGGGGCTCACAGATACGCAGTATTTT.

The V gene is TRBV19, the J gene TRBJ1-4; D unresolved. CDR3 size: 16 residues. CDR1 is LNHDA and CDR2 is SQIVND in the germline V gene (reference sequence). Trimming took 4 bases from V and 0 from J, leaving 12 bases between them. The CDR3: CASSTNGRATNEKLFF. Here the CDR3 DNA reads TGTGCCAGTAGTACCAACGGACGGGCAACTAATGAAAAACTGTTTTTT.